A selection of T cell receptor beta chains follows, all from one sample in a study of cytomegalovirus exposure and HLA in healthy donors. TCRdb keeps only in-frame clones here, not all; method: immunoSEQ multiplex PCR. The sample lists about 130,000 clones, over 75% occurring once. The sequenced material came from PBMCs. The receptors derive from a boy younger than 18 in good health and CMV-seronegative. CDR3s include the opening cysteine and the closing phenylalanine or tryptophan. D genes are given only for firm matches. Some rows mark clone size as missing; the rest say once, few, many or name a class of expanded clone.

>TRBV28|once|TRBD1|TRBJ2-5
CASSSDWVFPGQGWVETQYF
TGTGCCAGCAGTTCAGACTGGGTATTTCCGGGACAGGGTTGGGTTGAGACCCAGTACTTC
>TRBV27|.|TRBD2|TRBJ2-5
CASSLWGGGAWETQYF
TGTGCCAGCAGTTTATGGGGCGGGGGGGCCTGGGAGACCCAGTACTTC
>TRBV6-6|.|TRBD1|TRBJ1-1
CASSYRGRGDTEAFF
TGTGCCAGCAGTTACAGGGGGCGCGGGGACACTGAAGCTTTCTTT
>TRBV2|.|.|TRBJ2-7
CATTGFTYEQYF
TGTGCCACCACAGGGTTCACCTACGAGCAGTACTTC
>TRBV5-4|.|TRBD1|TRBJ2-7
CASSRDRATYEQYF
TGTGCCAGCAGCCGGGACAGGGCCACCTACGAGCAGTACTTC
>TRBV5-1|.|TRBD1|TRBJ1-3
CASSGGTGSGNTIYF
TGCGCCAGCAGCGGCGGGACAGGATCTGGAAACACCATATATTTT
>TRBV30|.|TRBD1|TRBJ2-3
CASRSRDRVLYF
TGTGCCTCCCGCTCCCGGGACAGGGTGCTTTATTTT
>TRBV4-1|.|.|TRBJ1-1
CARSLSHNTEAFF
TGCGCCCGCAGCCTATCACATAACACTGAAGCTTTCTTT
>TRBV25-1|.|.|TRBJ1-2
CASHPGTGQGYTF
TGTGCCAGTCACCCCGGGACGGGACAAGGCTACACCTTC
>TRBV4-3|.|TRBD2|TRBJ2-7
CASSPWVAGVRYEQYF
TGCGCCAGCAGCCCCTGGGTAGCGGGAGTGCGTTACGAGCAGTACTTC
>TRBV29-1|.|TRBD2|TRBJ2-1
CSVEELAGYNEQFF
TGCAGCGTTGAAGAGCTAGCGGGGTACAATGAGCAGTTCTTC
>TRBV9|.|TRBD2|TRBJ2-7
CASSVSAGGGFPEQYF
TGTGCCAGCAGCGTATCCGCCGGGGGGGGCTTCCCCGAGCAGTACTTC
>TRBV2|.|.|TRBJ1-2
CASSERGSNYGYTF
TGTGCCAGCAGTGAACGGGGATCAAACTATGGCTACACCTTC
>TRBV6-1|.|TRBD1|TRBJ1-2
CASRTGTGVYGYTF
TGTGCCAGCAGAACCGGGACAGGGGTCTATGGCTACACCTTC
>TRBV5-1|.|TRBD1|TRBJ2-2
CASTRPPWGQSVEGGELFF
TGCGCCAGCACTAGACCGCCCTGGGGACAGTCGGTCGAGGGCGGGGAGCTGTTTTTT
>TRBV4-3|.|.|TRBJ2-5
CASSQITQGIGAQYF
TGCGCCAGCAGCCAGATCACCCAGGGGATCGGGGCCCAGTACTTC
>TRBV4-1|.|.|TRBJ2-3
CASSQEREDTQYF
TGCGCCAGCAGCCAAGAGAGAGAGGATACGCAGTATTTT
>TRBV21-1|.|.|TRBJ1-5
CASRTCRDRINQPQHF
TGTGCCAGCAGAACCTGCCGGGACAGAATAAATCAGCCCCAGCATTTT
>TRBV4-3|.|.|TRBJ1-3
CASSHGGEDYGNTIYF
TGCGCCAGCAGCCATGGAGGGGAGGATTATGGAAACACCATATATTTT
>TRBV19|.|.|TRBJ1-1
CASSIVGTKNTEAFF
TGTGCCAGTAGTATAGTTGGGACTAAGAACACTGAAGCTTTCTTT
>TRBV9|.|.|TRBJ2-4
CASSAGSSKNIQYF
TGTGCCAGCAGCGCTGGGAGTTCCAAAAACATTCAGTACTTC
>TRBV5-6|.|.|TRBJ2-2
CASSLVGRENTGELFF
TGTGCCAGCAGCTTGGTTGGGCGGGAGAACACCGGGGAGCTGTTTTTT
>TRBV27|once|TRBD1|TRBJ2-1
CASRRDRVPNEQFF
TGTGCCAGCAGACGGGACAGGGTACCCAATGAGCAGTTCTTC
>TRBV19|.|TRBD1|TRBJ2-5
CASSMVRGGAGTQYF
TGTGCCAGTAGTATGGTTCGAGGGGGCGCAGGGACCCAGTACTTC
>TRBV5-1|.|TRBD2|TRBJ2-7
CASSCLAGGPAHEQYF
TGCGCCAGCAGCTGTCTAGCGGGAGGGCCGGCCCACGAGCAGTACTTC
>TRBV7-2|.|.|TRBJ1-1
CASSLGTALNTEAFF
TGTGCCAGCAGCTTAGGGACAGCCTTGAACACTGAAGCTTTCTTT
>TRBV27|.|.|TRBJ2-4
CASSLSSAKNIQYF
TGTGCCAGCAGTTTAAGCTCAGCCAAAAACATTCAGTACTTC
>TRBV5-4|.|.|TRBJ2-1
CASSSGLGDEQFF
TGTGCCAGCAGCTCGGGACTCGGGGATGAGCAGTTCTTC
>TRBV6-5|.|TRBD1|TRBJ1-2
CASSSLGRGLSGYTF
TGTGCCAGCAGTTCCCTGGGAAGGGGGCTTTCCGGCTACACCTTC
>TRBV6-1|.|TRBD1|TRBJ1-1
CASSERGDRVKAFF
TGTGCCAGCAGTGAACGAGGTGACAGGGTCAAAGCTTTCTTT
>TRBV2|.|TRBD2|TRBJ2-1
CASTSEAPGLAYNEQFF
TGTGCCAGCACTAGTGAAGCGCCGGGACTAGCCTACAATGAGCAGTTCTTC
>TRBV5-1|.|TRBD1|TRBJ1-2
CASSLGQGGGGYTF
TGCGCCAGCAGCTTGGGACAGGGGGGAGGTGGCTACACCTTC
>TRBV11-3|.|TRBD1|TRBJ2-6
CASSQGTAVNVSGANVLTF
TGTGCCAGCAGCCAGGGGACAGCGGTGAATGTCTCTGGGGCCAACGTCCTGACTTTC
>TRBV29-1|.|TRBD1|TRBJ1-3
CSVTLDRASGNTIYF
TGCAGCGTAACCCTTGACAGGGCGTCTGGAAACACCATATATTTT
>TRBV18|.|.|TRBJ2-7
CASSPLGGAGEQYF
TGTGCCAGCTCACCGCTTGGAGGGGCAGGGGAGCAGTACTTC
>TRBV5-1|once|.|TRBJ1-1
CASSLSGRNTEAFF
TGCGCCAGCAGCCTAAGCGGAAGGAACACTGAAGCTTTCTTT
>TRBV11-1|.|TRBD1|TRBJ1-2
CASSFGQGASGYTF
TGTGCCAGCAGCTTCGGACAGGGGGCGAGCGGCTACACCTTC
>TRBV2|.|.|TRBJ2-5
CASRTQGAETQYF
TGTGCCAGCAGGACACAGGGAGCGGAGACCCAGTACTTC
>TRBV2|.|.|TRBJ1-5
CASSEFDTYSNQPQHF
TGTGCCAGCAGTGAATTTGACACCTATAGCAATCAGCCCCAGCATTTT
>TRBV19|.|.|TRBJ1-3
CASTRGGGSGNTIYF
TGTGCCAGTACCCGCGGCGGGGGTTCTGGAAACACCATATATTTT
>TRBV29-1|.|TRBD2|TRBJ2-1
CSVEDLAGSGEQFF
TGCAGCGTTGAAGATCTAGCGGGATCGGGTGAGCAGTTCTTC
>TRBV5-4|.|.|TRBJ2-2
CASSLAGVDTGELFF
TGTGCCAGCAGCTTGGCAGGGGTGGACACCGGGGAGCTGTTTTTT
>TRBV18|.|TRBD1|TRBJ1-2
CASSAGTGGSYGYTF
TGTGCCAGCTCCGCCGGGACAGGTGGGTCCTATGGCTACACCTTC
>TRBV7-9|.|.|TRBJ1-1
CASSLFGGGTEAFF
TGTGCCAGCAGCTTATTCGGGGGTGGGACTGAAGCTTTCTTT